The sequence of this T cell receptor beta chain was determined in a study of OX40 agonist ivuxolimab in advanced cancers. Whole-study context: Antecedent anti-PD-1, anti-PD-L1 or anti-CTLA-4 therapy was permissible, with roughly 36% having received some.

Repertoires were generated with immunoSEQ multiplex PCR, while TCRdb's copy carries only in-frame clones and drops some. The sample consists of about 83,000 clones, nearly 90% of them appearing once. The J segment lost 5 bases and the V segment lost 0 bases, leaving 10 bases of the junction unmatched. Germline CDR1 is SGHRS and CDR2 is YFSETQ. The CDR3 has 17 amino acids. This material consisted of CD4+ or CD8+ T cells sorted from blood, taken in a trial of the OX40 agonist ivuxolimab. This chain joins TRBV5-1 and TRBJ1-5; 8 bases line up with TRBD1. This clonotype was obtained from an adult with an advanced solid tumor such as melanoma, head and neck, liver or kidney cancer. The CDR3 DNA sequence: TGCGCCAGCAGCTTGGCCAGGGGGCTGTGCGGGGATCAGCCCCAGCATTTT. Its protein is CASSLARGLCGDQPQHF.